These 31 T cell receptor beta chains share one sample of origin, sequenced in a study of neurological immune-mediated disorders (dated by TCRdb to between 2018 and 2021). The receptor library was made with 5' RACE. The data were produced on an Illumina HiSeq 2500. The public sequencing data were trimmed at Q25 with fastp and processed into clonotypes with MiXCR by TCRdb, which kept only in-frame beta chains. Entries that share a CDR3 protein sequence are merged under the most common genes and DNA. Within this sample are approximately 70,000 distinct CDR3 sequences, with roughly 3.9% of them counted one time only. The ten most abundant clones make up 1.3% of the sample. The sample consisted of PBMCs. Source of these receptors: a young man with multiple sclerosis.

In its sample, this clonotype was seen many times. This chain connects TRBV29-1 to TRBJ2-7; TRBD1 might be the D (5 bases). Germline CDR1 SQVTM, CDR2 ANQGSEA. V lost 6 bases to trimming and J lost 2 bases, with 14 bases between them. The CDR3 has 13 amino acids. The CDR3 loop is CSVRGKLTYEQYF. CDR3 sequence (DNA): TGCAGCGTAAGGGGCAAGTTAACCTACGAGCAGTACTTC.

This clonotype was detected many times. The chain employs TRBV4-3 and TRBJ1-1; 9 nucleotides match TRBD1. This CDR3 is 13 amino acids long. Germline CDR1 and CDR2: LGHNA and YSLEER. The V gene end was trimmed by 11 bases and the J gene end by 4 bases; junction bases not matched to a gene: 8. CDR3 residues: CASRGQGFTEAFF. As DNA, the CDR3 is TGCGCCTCCCGGGGACAGGGTTTCACTGAAGCTTTCTTT.

Comments on this clonotype: This may stem from a read error, because a much larger clone lies one nucleotide away. V is TRBV2 and J is TRBJ1-4; D is ambiguous. The CDR3 covers 13 residues. V lost 8 bases, J lost 3 bases, and 10 bases lay in between. Germline V gene sequence: CDR1 SNHLY, CDR2 FYNNEI. In DNA form, the CDR3 reads TGTGCCAGCCACCCGGTACCTAATGAAAAACTGTTTTTT. Amino acids: CASHPVPNEKLFF.

This clonotype was recorded many times. The CDR3 region is CASREWTGSSYEQYF. DNA for the CDR3: TGTGCCAGCAGAGAGTGGACAGGGAGCTCCTACGAGCAGTACTTC. V and J are TRBV2 and TRBJ2-7; 8 nucleotides line up with TRBD1. This CDR3 comprises 15 residues. Germline V gene lookup returns CDR1 SNHLY and CDR2 FYNNEI. J lost 0 bases, V lost 6 bases, and 7 bases had no gene match.

For this clonotype: Given a much more abundant clone one base away, this may be a read error. The chain employs TRBV11-1 and TRBJ2-7; D is undetermined. Trimming shortened V by 4 bases and J by 3 bases, and 10 bases separated the two germline ends. The CDR3 length is 13 residues. Germline loops: CDR1 SGHAT, CDR2 FQDESV (reference sequence). For the CDR3, the DNA is TGTGCCAGCAGCTCATGGAAGGACTACGAGCAGTACTTC. It translates to CASSSWKDYEQYF.

This clonotype has at least ten counts. This CDR3 reads CASSLVAATSGGVDTQYF. As DNA, the CDR3 is TGTGCCAGCAGCTTGGTCGCCGCGACTAGCGGGGGGGTAGATACGCAGTATTTT. The chain links TRBV5-5 to TRBJ2-3; 14 nucleotides match TRBD2. Per the germline V gene, CDR1 is SGHKS and CDR2 is YYEKEE (reference sequence). The CDR3 consists of 18 residues. Germline trimming cut 0 bases from V and 5 bases from J; bases unmatched to any gene: 8.

This clonotype showed up many times. This chain joins TRBV20-1 and TRBJ1-1, with a tentative D call TRBD1 (6 bases). This CDR3 region has 15 residues. Between the trimmed V and J ends, which lost 0 bases and 5 bases, there was a span of 16 bases. Looked up from germline, CDR1 is DFQATT and CDR2 is SNEGSKA (reference sequence). The CDR3 sequence is CSARDSNRVGTEAFF. The CDR3 nucleotides read TGCAGTGCTAGAGATAGTAACAGGGTGGGAACTGAAGCTTTCTTT.

The table lists this clonotype with many counts. The chain has TRBV12-3 or TRBV12-4 and TRBJ1-2, with D possibly matching TRBD1 (6 bases). The CDR3 is made up of 16 amino acids. Trimming removed 6 bases from V and 3 bases from J, with 20 bases in between. CDR3 bases: TGTGCCAGCAGGACACCGGGGACAAAGTCTCACTATGGCTACACCTTC. Its translation: CASRTPGTKSHYGYTF.

This clonotype was seen ten or more times. This chain links TRBV5-6 with TRBJ2-3; 14 positions match TRBD2. The germline V gene encodes CDR1 SGHDT and CDR2 YYEEEE. V gave up 1 base and J gave up 0 bases; unmatched junction bases: 4. The CDR3 spans 18 residues. As DNA, the CDR3 is TGTGCCAGCAGCTTGAGGACTAGCGGGGGGTCTAGCACAGATACGCAGTATTTT. It specifies CASSLRTSGGSSTDTQYF. The full variable domain, completed using reference TRBV5-6 and TRBJ2-3, is DAGVTQSPTHLIKTRGQQVTLRCSPKSGHDTVSWYQQALGQGPQFIFQYYEEEERQRGNFPDRFSGHQFPNYSSELNVNALLLGDSALYLCASSLRTSGGSSTDTQYFGPGTRLTVL.

This clonotype was counted at least ten times. The chain combines TRBV5-1 with TRBJ1-1; TRBD1 agrees at 7 bases. The CDR3 runs 14 residues. Per germline, CDR1 SGHRS and CDR2 YFSETQ. Trimming took 2 bases from V and 4 from J; bases not matched to a gene: 5. The CDR3 DNA follows: TGCGCCAGCAGCTTAGGAGGGGGCTTCACTGAAGCTTTCTTT. Its protein is CASSLGGGFTEAFF.

This clonotype has a count of ten or more. CDR3 loop: CSARDPTGTEKLFF. The CDR3 region has the DNA TGCAGTGCTAGAGACCCAACCGGGACCGAAAAACTGTTTTTT. The chain recombines TRBV20-1 with TRBJ1-4; possibly TRBD1 for D (5 bases). Germline V gene data show CDR1 as DFQATT and CDR2 as SNEGSKA (reference sequence). The V end was cut by 0 bases, the J end by 8 bases, with 13 bases between. The CDR3 has 14 amino acids.

This clonotype was counted many times. This chain connects TRBV20-1 to TRBJ2-1, with D tentatively TRBD2 (5 bases). The CDR3 contains 15 residues. Germline V CDR1 and CDR2: DFQATT, SNEGSKA (reference sequence). Deletions cut 0 bases from V and 4 bases from J, with 13 bases between. The CDR3 region has the DNA TGCAGTGCTAGAGATCCCGGCCGGGGTTACAATGAGCAGTTCTTC. Translation: CSARDPGRGYNEQFF.

This clonotype turned up a few times. The rearrangement joins TRBV7-2 to TRBJ1-6; D not resolved. Per germline, CDR1 SGHTA and CDR2 FQGNSA. Trimming cost V 0 bases and J 6 bases, with 9 bases left between them. The CDR3 contains 15 residues. The CDR3 bases are TGTGCCAGCAGCTTAGCAGGGAGGCTTAATTCACCCCTCCACTTT. It encodes CASSLAGRLNSPLHF.

This clonotype was found many times. The chain employs TRBV5-1 and TRBJ1-1; D is undetermined. This CDR3 is 15 amino acids long. V lost 1 base, J lost 2 bases, and 12 bases lay in between. The germline gives CDR1 SGHRS, CDR2 YFSETQ. This chain's CDR3 is CASSLNPGTNTEAFF. The DNA for the CDR3 is TGCGCCAGCAGCTTGAATCCGGGCACAAACACTGAAGCTTTCTTT.

A few counts support this clonotype. The CDR3 sequence is CASSPPGLPERDTQYF. The CDR3 DNA reads TGTGCCAGCAGCCCACCGGGACTCCCAGAGAGGGATACGCAGTATTTT. The chain has TRBV3-1 and TRBJ2-3, with D perhaps matching TRBD2 (6 bases). Trimming removed 4 bases at V and 6 bases at J, with 20 bases between. The CDR3 runs to 16 residues. Germline V lookup: CDR1 LGHDT, CDR2 YNNKEL (reference sequence).

This clonotype was observed a handful of times. V is TRBV11-1 and J is TRBJ1-4, with D possibly TRBD1 on 5 matching bases. This CDR3 comprises 14 residues. V was clipped by 2 bases and J by 4 bases, with 8 bases between them. Germline-derived CDR1 and CDR2 are SGHAT and FQDESV (reference sequence). CDR3 region: CASSLNRINEKLFF. For the CDR3, the DNA is TGTGCCAGCAGCTTAAACAGGATTAATGAAAAACTGTTTTTT. Together with reference TRBV11-1 and TRBJ1-4, the CDR3 gives the full variable domain: EAEVAQSPRYKITEKSQAVAFWCDPISGHATLYWYRQILGQGPELLVQFQDESVVDDSQLPKDRFSAERLKGVDSTLKIQPAELGDSAMYLCASSLNRINEKLFFGSGTQLSVL.

In the case of this clonotype: An end of the junction does not agree with germline; a read error may underlie this. As DNA, the CDR3 is TGTGCCAGCAGCTTGGGGACAGGGGAGTTCAATCAGCCCCAGAATTTT. Protein product: CASSLGTGEFNQPQNF. The chain uses TRBV5-8 and TRBJ1-5, with 9 positions matching TRBD1. The CDR3 runs to 16 residues. Per germline, CDR1 SGHTS and CDR2 YDEGEE.

This clonotype was recorded many times. This chain uses TRBV5-1 with TRBJ2-5, with a tentative D call TRBD2 (6 bases). V lost 4 bases to trimming and J lost 3 bases, with 10 bases between them. The V gene's germline CDR1 is SGHRS and CDR2 YFSETQ. This CDR3 contains 13 residues. CDR3 coding DNA: TGCGCCAGCAGCGGGACTGTAAAAGAGACCCAGTACTTC. Protein sequence: CASSGTVKETQYF.

This clonotype showed up many times. The chain joins TRBV4-1 to TRBJ2-7, with D possibly being TRBD2 (5 bases). Germline assignment: CDR1 MGHRA and CDR2 YSYEKL. V was shortened by 3 bases and J by 7 bases, with 13 bases between the two germline ends. The CDR3 loop spans 13 amino acids. The CDR3 protein is CASSHVIREEQYF. Written as DNA, the CDR3 is TGCGCCAGCAGCCATGTTATAAGGGAGGAGCAGTACTTC.

This clonotype showed up just a few times. The chain has TRBV20-1 and TRBJ2-4; 13 nucleotides align to TRBD2. The trim removed 3 bases at V and 5 bases at J, leaving 10 bases unmatched. The CDR3 is made up of 17 amino acids. The V gene's germline CDR1 is DFQATT and CDR2 SNEGSKA (reference sequence). CDR3 loop: CSARGTSGGEIENIQYF. Written as DNA, the CDR3 is TGCAGTGCTAGGGGAACTAGCGGGGGGGAAATTGAAAACATTCAGTACTTC.

This clonotype has ten or more counts. The CDR3 DNA reads as TGCAGTGCTAGCCGCCCCATCTCGGTTTGGACTGAAGCTTTCTTT. As protein: CSASRPISVWTEAFF. The J gene is TRBJ1-1, the V gene TRBV20-1; D gene ambiguous. The CDR3 is 15 amino acids. In germline, CDR1 is DFQATT, CDR2 SNEGSKA (reference sequence). Trimming shortened V by 3 bases and J by 5 bases, and 19 bases separated the two germline ends.

This clonotype has at least ten counts. The gene calls are TRBV27 and TRBJ1-2; a possible D gene is TRBD1 (6 bases). The V end was cut by 5 bases, the J end by 2 bases, with 12 bases between. This CDR3 region has 14 residues. Germline assignment: CDR1 MNHEY and CDR2 SMNVEV (reference sequence). CDR3 nucleotide sequence: TGTGCCAGCAGTACTATCAGGGGCAACTATGGCTACACCTTC. Amino acids: CASSTIRGNYGYTF.

The sample holds a few counts of this clonotype. V gene TRBV10-3 combines with J gene TRBJ2-1; TRBD2 aligns across 9 bases. CDR3 length: 13 residues. The ends lost 10 bases at V and 7 bases at J; junction bases unmatched: 8. Germline V lookup: CDR1 ENHRY, CDR2 SYGVKD. The CDR3 region is CASQRGAENEQFF. Here the CDR3 DNA reads TGTGCCAGCCAGCGGGGGGCGGAGAATGAGCAGTTCTTC.

This clonotype was counted ten times or more. The rearrangement uses TRBV14 and TRBJ2-2; D is ambiguous. This CDR3 has 15 amino acids. From germline, CDR1 is SGHDN and CDR2 FVKESK. V was clipped by 1 base and J by 5 bases, with 11 bases between them. In DNA, the CDR3 is TGTGCCAGCAGCCAAGCTTTCCAAATAACCGGGGAGCTGTTTTTT. Translating it yields CASSQAFQITGELFF.

This clonotype was observed many times. The V and J genes are TRBV9 and TRBJ1-3, with D perhaps matching TRBD1 (6 bases). This CDR3 is 14 amino acids long. The ends were cut back, 2 bases at V and 2 bases at J, with 8 bases in the middle. Germline-derived CDR1 and CDR2 are SGDLS and YYNGEE. CDR3 loop: CASSVEGAGNTIYF. CDR3 in DNA: TGTGCCAGCAGCGTTGAGGGGGCTGGAAACACCATATATTTT.

This clonotype was seen a handful of times. This chain links TRBV6-2 or TRBV6-3 with TRBJ2-3; no definite D call. The CDR3 length is 12 residues. With 0 bases removed from V and 9 bases from J, the gap between germline ends came to 7 bases. Germline loops: CDR1 MNHEY, CDR2 SVGEGT. The CDR3 nucleotides are TGTGCCAGCAGTTACTCGAAAGGAACGCAGTATTTT. It codes for CASSYSKGTQYF.

This clonotype was counted many times. CDR3 loop: CASILSGSNTEAFF. The CDR3, as DNA: TGTGCCAGCATCCTCTCCGGTTCGAACACTGAAGCTTTCTTT. J is TRBJ1-1 and V is TRBV7-9; D ambiguous. This CDR3 has 14 residues. Germline V CDR1 and CDR2: SEHNR, FQNEAQ (reference sequence). Trimming pared 7 bases from V and 1 base from J, leaving 13 bases between.

This clonotype was seen at least ten times. One junction end does not reproduce the germline sequence, and a read error may be involved. This sequence joins TRBV12-3 or TRBV12-4 and TRBJ2-7; weak D call: TRBD1 (6 bases). This CDR3 has 15 residues. The CDR3 DNA reads TGTACCAGCGGCCCTCAGGGGCGAGTTCACTACGAGCAGTACTTC. The encoded protein is CTSGPQGRVHYEQYF.

This clonotype was observed many times. The J gene is TRBJ1-4, the V gene TRBV20-1; TRBD1 aligns across 8 bases. Germline CDR1 and CDR2: DFQATT and SNEGSKA (reference sequence). CDR3 length: 17 amino acids. The V gene end was trimmed by 0 bases and the J gene end by 7 bases; junction bases not matched to a gene: 13. The CDR3 is CSARDMGATGGGEKLFF. The CDR3 DNA reads as TGCAGTGCTAGAGATATGGGAGCCACAGGGGGTGGTGAAAAACTGTTTTTT.

Many counts were recorded for this clonotype. The J gene is TRBJ2-1, the V gene TRBV5-1, with 12 bases fitting TRBD2. Germline V CDR1 and CDR2: SGHRS, YFSETQ. The J segment lost 6 bases and the V segment lost 4 bases, leaving 8 bases of the junction unmatched. The CDR3 covers 16 residues. CDR3 nucleotides: TGCGCCAGCAGCCCCCCTTCTAGCGGGGGGGCCAATGAGCAGTTCTTC. Translation: CASSPPSSGGANEQFF.

This clonotype has ten or more counts. The V call is TRBV6-5, the J call TRBJ2-3; no reliable D call. This CDR3 spans 13 amino acids. From germline, CDR1 is MNHEY and CDR2 SVGAGI. V dropped 4 bases and J dropped 2 bases, with 7 bases sitting between them. CDR3 sequence (DNA): TGTGCCAGCAGTTTACGGTTCACAGATACGCAGTATTTT. Translation: CASSLRFTDTQYF.